The following is a T cell receptor beta chain sequence with its context. Its matching antigen is unknown. The CDR3 runs to 17 residues. V was pared by 3 bases and J by 0 bases, with 15 bases between. Germline V gene data show CDR1 as SGHTA and CDR2 as FQGNSA. This cohort consisted of healthy bone marrow donors. The data were taken from a study of cytomegalovirus exposure and HLA in healthy donors. The study, taken as a whole, reports: Immune exposure data for these donors was limited to CMV serostatus.

The PCR contained 60 Vbeta and 13 Jbeta primers. Using immunoSEQ multiplex PCR, the repertoire was profiled, and TCRdb retains in-frame clones only, with some absent. The sample includes 150,000 to 200,000 clones, under 70% of them seen just once. This chain joins TRBV7-2 and TRBJ1-3; D remains unclear. The specimen was PBMCs. The clonotype originates from a woman aged 40 to 50 in good health and CMV-seropositive. CDR3 DNA: TGTGCCAGCAGCTTCTTTGGGCAGGCTTTCTCTGGAAACACCATATATTTT. This translates into CASSFFGQAFSGNTIYF.